These 26 T cell receptor beta chains were sequenced from one sample in a study of T cell responses to AZD1222 COVID-19 vaccine. The method was immunoSEQ multiplex PCR; TCRdb's version includes in-frame clones alone and lacks a portion of them. Among 150,000 or so clones listed, around 90% were seen once. The sample in question was peripheral blood, obtained on day 0 of MenACWY control vaccination. The receptors stem from an adult in good health.

The V and J genes are TRBV10-3 and TRBJ1-2, with 7 bases aligning to TRBD1. Germline lookup yields CDR1 ENHRY and CDR2 SYGVKD. The CDR3 extends over 14 amino acids. Trimming took 4 bases from V and 1 from J; bases not matched to a gene: 3. In DNA, the CDR3 is TGTGCCATCAGTGGGACAGGCCTTAACTATGGCTACACCTTC. Protein: CAISGTGLNYGYTF.

The V and J genes are TRBV7-3 and TRBJ2-2; 7 positions agree with TRBD2. This CDR3 region has 17 residues. Germline CDR1 and CDR2: SGHTA and FQGTGA. Losses at the gene ends were 1 base for V and 6 bases for J; bases not matched to a gene: 11. The CDR3 reads CASSLNPSGGFSGELFF. The CDR3 DNA is TGTGCCAGCAGCTTAAATCCGTCCGGGGGGTTTTCCGGGGAGCTGTTTTTT.

This sequence joins TRBV5-1 and TRBJ2-5; 8 bases are shared with TRBD1. The germline V gene encodes CDR1 SGHRS and CDR2 YFSETQ. The CDR3 has 14 amino acids. V lost 0 bases, J lost 3 bases, and 1 base stayed unmatched. The CDR3 nucleotides are TGCGCCAGCAGCTTGGGACAGGGGAAAGAGACCCAGTACTTC. This gives the protein CASSLGQGKETQYF.

The V and J genes are TRBV29-1 and TRBJ2-7; TRBD2 matches at 13 bases. Germline V gene sequence: CDR1 SQVTM, CDR2 ANQGSEA. Trimming cost V 7 bases and J 7 bases; bases outside gene matches: 10. There are 14 residues in the CDR3. CDR3 amino acids: CSGLLAGGPGEQYF. The CDR3, as DNA: TGCAGCGGCCTACTAGCGGGAGGGCCGGGGGAGCAGTACTTC.

CDR3 DNA: TGTGCCAGCAGTTACGAGGGGGGCTCTGGAAACACCATATATTTT. Translating gives CASSYEGGSGNTIYF. The V gene is TRBV6-5, the J gene TRBJ1-3; D might be TRBD1 (6 bases). Germline CDR1 and CDR2: MNHEY and SVGAGI. This CDR3 comprises 15 residues. V was trimmed by 2 bases and J by 0 bases, leaving 8 bases between them.

The count of this clone is one. This chain uses TRBV4-2 with TRBJ1-1, with D hard to call. V shed 0 bases and J shed 2 bases, with 13 bases lying between them. CDR1 and CDR2 (germline): LGHNA, YNFKEQ. The CDR3 has 16 amino acids. The CDR3, as DNA: TGTGCCAGCAGCCAAGATTCGCGGGAGGGAAACACTGAAGCTTTCTTT. Residues: CASSQDSREGNTEAFF.

The V gene is TRBV28, the J gene TRBJ1-3, with D maybe TRBD1 (6 bases). Trimming pared 5 bases from V and 3 bases from J, leaving 14 bases between. The CDR3 covers 15 residues. From germline, CDR1 is MDHEN and CDR2 SYDVKM. CDR3 bases: TGTGCCAGCAGTGACGACAGGTCGGGTGGAAACACCATATATTTT. Its protein product is CASSDDRSGGNTIYF.

The rearrangement uses TRBV5-1 and TRBJ2-7; perhaps TRBD2 as D (5 bases). Germline V lookup: CDR1 SGHRS, CDR2 YFSETQ. The CDR3 extends over 15 amino acids. Deletions cut 0 bases from V and 3 bases from J, with 13 bases between. The CDR3: CASSLERTVNYEQYF. DNA for the CDR3: TGCGCCAGCAGCTTGGAAAGGACTGTCAACTACGAGCAGTACTTC.

V and J are TRBV11-2 and TRBJ2-7; a possible D gene is TRBD2 (6 bases). Looked up from germline, CDR1 is SGHAT and CDR2 is FQNNGV. The CDR3 extends over 16 amino acids. Trimming stripped 1 base from V and 0 bases from J, with 13 bases between. The CDR3 spells CASSLGTQRVSYEQYF. The CDR3 nucleotides are TGTGCCAGCAGCTTAGGGACCCAGCGGGTCTCCTACGAGCAGTACTTC.

The V and J genes are TRBV21-1 and TRBJ2-7. TRBV21-1 counts as a pseudogene. The CDR3 is 12 residues long. The CDR3: CASRRATYEQYF. CDR3 DNA: TGTGCCAGCCGTAGGGCTACCTACGAGCAGTACTTC.

V is TRBV3-1 (or the pseudogene TRBV3-2) and J is TRBJ2-7; D is unclear. Trimming left V 5 bases short and J 6 bases short, with 8 bases between. Per the germline V gene, CDR1 is LGHDT and CDR2 is YNNKEL (reference sequence). CDR3 size: 11 residues. This CDR3 is CASSTTTEQYF. In DNA form, the CDR3 reads TGTGCCAGCAGCACTACGACCGAGCAGTACTTC.

The J gene is TRBJ2-7, the V gene TRBV5-5; TRBD1 is a possible D gene (6 bases). Germline lookup yields CDR1 SGHKS and CDR2 YYEKEE (reference sequence). The V end was cut by 1 base, the J end by 5 bases, with 10 bases between. The CDR3 loop spans 13 amino acids. The CDR3 spells CASSLLGDNEQYF. In nucleotides, the CDR3 is TGTGCCAGCAGCTTGTTAGGGGACAACGAGCAGTACTTC.

This clone was found a few times. This chain connects TRBV30 to TRBJ1-2, with D possibly TRBD1 on 5 matching bases. Trimming pared 3 bases from V and 4 bases from J, leaving 15 bases between. The CDR3 consists of 14 residues. Germline V gene sequence: CDR1 GTSNPN, CDR2 SVGIG (reference sequence). The CDR3 DNA sequence: TGTGCCTGGAGCGCTCAGGGTTTAGGCTATGGCTACACCTTC. It is translated as CAWSAQGLGYGYTF. Complete variable domain (other parts from reference TRBV30 and TRBJ1-2): SQTIHQWPATLVQPVGSPLSLECTVEGTSNPNLYWYRQAAGRGLQLLFYSVGIGQISSEVPQNLSASRPQDRQFILSSKKLLLSDSGFYLCAWSAQGLGYGYTFGSGTRLTVV.

This chain joins TRBV28 and TRBJ1-1; D ambiguous. V was clipped by 0 bases and J by 4 bases, with 6 bases between them. Germline CDR1 MDHEN, CDR2 SYDVKM. The CDR3 is 13 residues long. The CDR3 bases are TGTGCCAGCAGTTTATGGGGTAGCACTGAAGCTTTCTTT. Protein: CASSLWGSTEAFF.

The chain couples TRBV30 to TRBJ1-5; D remains ambiguous. This CDR3 comprises 13 residues. The V and J ends lost 2 bases and 0 bases respectively, with 5 bases between them. CDR1 is GTSNPN, CDR2 SVGIG, per germline (reference sequence). This CDR3 is CAWSKNSNQPQHF. As DNA, the CDR3 is TGTGCCTGGAGTAAGAATAGCAATCAGCCCCAGCATTTT.

The chain employs TRBV7-9 and TRBJ1-6, with TRBD1 as a possible D gene (5 bases). Germline values: CDR1 SEHNR, CDR2 FQNEAQ (reference sequence). There are 15 residues in the CDR3. Trimming removed 1 base from V and 7 bases from J, with 11 bases in between. CDR3 in amino acids: CASSLELRGNSPLHF. CDR3 nucleotides: TGTGCCAGCAGCTTAGAACTGCGGGGGAATTCACCCCTCCACTTT.

This clone was counted a single time. CDR3 nucleotides: TGCGCCAGCAGTGGAAGCGGGCCCGATAAATGGTCCTACAATGAGCAGTTCTTC. Its translation: CASSGSGPDKWSYNEQFF. This chain uses TRBV10-1 with TRBJ2-1; TRBD2 might be the D (6 bases). Trimming took 4 bases from V and 1 from J, leaving 20 bases between them. The CDR3 extends over 18 amino acids. In germline, CDR1 is WNHNN, CDR2 SYGVQD (reference sequence).

This clone was picked up one time. The chain uses TRBV11-2 and TRBJ2-7; D remains ambiguous. CDR3 length: 13 residues. Germline CDR1 and CDR2: SGHAT and FQNNGV. Trimming took off 4 bases at V and 2 bases at J, with 9 bases between the two ends. The CDR3 protein is CASSSTITYEQYF. As DNA, the CDR3 is TGTGCCAGCAGCTCGACCATTACCTACGAGCAGTACTTC. Full variable domain (rest looked up from reference TRBV11-2 and TRBJ2-7): EAGVAQSPRYKIIEKRQSVAFWCNPISGHATLYWYQQILGQGPKLLIQFQNNGVVDDSQLPKDRFSAERLKGVDSTLKIQPAKLEDSAVYLCASSSTITYEQYFGPGTRLTVT.

The chain links TRBV13 to TRBJ1-1; D is possibly TRBD1 (6 bases). CDR1 is PRHDT, CDR2 FYEKMQ, per germline (reference sequence). V was shortened by 2 bases and J by 1 base, with 11 bases between the two germline ends. This CDR3 contains 15 residues. CDR3: CASSLRQGWNTEAFF. CDR3 DNA sequence: TGTGCCAGCAGCTTAAGGCAGGGGTGGAACACTGAAGCTTTCTTT. The full variable domain, rest sourced from reference TRBV13 and TRBJ1-1, is AAGVIQSPRHLIKEKRETATLKCYPIPRHDTVYWYQQGPGQDPQFLISFYEKMQSDKGSIPDRFSAQQFSDYHSELNMSSLELGDSALYFCASSLRQGWNTEAFFGQGTRLTVV.

This clone was seen more than once but under ten times. The chain is built from TRBV28 and TRBJ1-5; tentative D call: TRBD1 (5 bases). In germline, CDR1 is MDHEN, CDR2 SYDVKM. Trimming removed 6 bases from V and 2 bases from J, with 14 bases in between. CDR3 length: 15 residues. The CDR3 reads CASRRSQGRNQPQHF. The CDR3 DNA reads TGTGCCAGCAGACGAAGTCAGGGACGCAATCAGCCCCAGCATTTT.

CDR3 nucleotides: TGTGCCAGTAGTATAGACCCTAGAGGGGGGGAGCAGTACTTC. Translated: CASSIDPRGGEQYF. V is TRBV19 and J is TRBJ2-7; possibly TRBD1 or TRBD2 for D (6 bases each). V was cut by 0 bases and J by 7 bases, with 13 bases left in between. The CDR3 is made up of 14 amino acids. Per germline, CDR1 LNHDA and CDR2 SQIVND (reference sequence).

This clone was observed a single time. CDR3 in amino acids: CAWRKRLAGVSEQYF. DNA of the CDR3: TGTGCCTGGAGGAAAAGGCTAGCGGGAGTGTCTGAGCAGTACTTC. The chain links TRBV30 to TRBJ2-7; TRBD2 aligns across 10 bases. Germline loops: CDR1 GTSNPN, CDR2 SVGIG (reference sequence). The J segment lost 7 bases and the V segment lost 3 bases, leaving 12 bases of the junction unmatched. The CDR3 runs to 15 residues.

The chain employs TRBV19 and TRBJ2-2; 9 bases fit TRBD2. Germline lookup yields CDR1 LNHDA and CDR2 SQIVND (reference sequence). CDR3 size: 14 residues. The J segment lost 3 bases and the V segment lost 6 bases, leaving 2 bases of the junction unmatched. The CDR3 bases are TGTGCCAGTAGCGGACTAGCGTACACCGGGGAGCTGTTTTTT. Its translation: CASSGLAYTGELFF.

The J gene is TRBJ2-3, the V gene TRBV4-2; 11 bases align to TRBD2. The CDR3 has 19 amino acids. Losses at the gene ends were 2 bases for V and 5 bases for J; bases not matched to a gene: 15. The V gene's germline CDR1 is LGHNA and CDR2 YNFKEQ. The CDR3 DNA reads as TGTGCCAGCAGCCAACCGGGACTAGCGGCATCCTCGGCGGGAGATACGCAGTATTTT. Translated, it gives CASSQPGLAASSAGDTQYF.

A single count supports this clone. The CDR3 spells CASSFGGYSPLHF. The CDR3 region has the DNA TGTGCCAGCAGTTTTGGGGGGTACTCACCCCTCCACTTT. This chain connects TRBV6-6 to TRBJ1-6; TRBD1 is a possible D gene (5 bases). The CDR3 loop spans 13 amino acids. V dropped 4 bases and J dropped 10 bases, with 11 bases sitting between them. Germline CDR1 and CDR2: MNHNY and SVGAGI (reference sequence).

J is TRBJ1-3 and V is TRBV30; D ambiguous. Per germline, CDR1 GTSNPN and CDR2 SVGIG (reference sequence). This CDR3 spans 11 amino acids. The germline V and J ends were trimmed by 2 bases and 8 bases, with 7 bases remaining between them. The CDR3, as DNA: TGTGCCTGGAGTCGACTTGACACCATATATTTT. It encodes CAWSRLDTIYF.